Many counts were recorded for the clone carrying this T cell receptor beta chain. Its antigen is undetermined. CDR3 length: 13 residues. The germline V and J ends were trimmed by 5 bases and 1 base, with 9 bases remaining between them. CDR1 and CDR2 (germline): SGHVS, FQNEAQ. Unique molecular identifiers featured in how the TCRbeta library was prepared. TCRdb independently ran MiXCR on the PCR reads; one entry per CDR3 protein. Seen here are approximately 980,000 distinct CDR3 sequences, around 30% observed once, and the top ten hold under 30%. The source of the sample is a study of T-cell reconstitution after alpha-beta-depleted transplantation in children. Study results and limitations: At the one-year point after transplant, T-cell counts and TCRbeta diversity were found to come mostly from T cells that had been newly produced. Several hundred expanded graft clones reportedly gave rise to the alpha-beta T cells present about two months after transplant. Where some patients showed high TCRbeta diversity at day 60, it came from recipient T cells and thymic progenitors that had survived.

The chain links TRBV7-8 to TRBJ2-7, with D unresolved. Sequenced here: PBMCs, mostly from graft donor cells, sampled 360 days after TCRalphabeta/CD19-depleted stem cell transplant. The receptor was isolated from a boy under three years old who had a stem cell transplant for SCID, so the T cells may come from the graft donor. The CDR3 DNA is TGTGCCAGCAGCGCAAGGGCATCCTACGAGCAGTACTTC. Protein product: CASSARASYEQYF.